This T cell receptor beta chain came from a study of T cell repertoires in cytomegalovirus infection. The ends were cut back, 2 bases at V and 6 bases at J, with 7 bases in the middle. The CDR3 has 12 amino acids. Germline V CDR1 and CDR2: SGHNT, YENEEA. Points from the study as a whole: In two of eight donors, the top clonotype was HLA-C-restricted CMV-specific.

The sample holds a few counts of this clonotype. Antigen specificity is unknown. One entry per CDR3 protein results from TCRdb running MiXCR on the reads. The sample includes 450,000 to 650,000 distinct CDR3 sequences, about 25% of them seen just once. This clonotype was sampled from a human donor in good health (CMV status not recorded). Some clones in this sample may be carry-over from other donors' samples. The material sequenced was PBMCs. This chain joins TRBV11-3 and TRBJ1-2; D remains unclear. CDR3 sequence (DNA): TGTGCCAGCAGCTTAATCCATAATGGCTACACCTTC. This encodes CASSLIHNGYTF.